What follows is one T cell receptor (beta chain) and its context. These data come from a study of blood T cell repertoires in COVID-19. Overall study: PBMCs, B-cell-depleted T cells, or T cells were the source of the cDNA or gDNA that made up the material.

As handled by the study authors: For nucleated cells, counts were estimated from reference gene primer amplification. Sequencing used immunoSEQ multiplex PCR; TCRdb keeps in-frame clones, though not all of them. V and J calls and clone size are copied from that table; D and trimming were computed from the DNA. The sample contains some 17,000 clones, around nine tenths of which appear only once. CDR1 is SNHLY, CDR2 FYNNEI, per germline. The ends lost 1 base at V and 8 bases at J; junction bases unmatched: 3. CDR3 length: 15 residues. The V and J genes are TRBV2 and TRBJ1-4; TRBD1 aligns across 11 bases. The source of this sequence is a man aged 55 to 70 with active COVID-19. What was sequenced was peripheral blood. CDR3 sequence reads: CASSEDRDRGEKLFF. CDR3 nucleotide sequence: TGTGCCAGCAGTGAAGATAGGGACAGGGGGGAAAAACTGTTTTTT.